The 10 T cell receptor beta chains below all came from one sample that was sequenced in a study of T cell changes during pregnancy in multiple sclerosis. Assay used: immunoSEQ multiplex PCR; TCRdb lists only in-frame clones, some missing. There are about 47,000 clones in the sample; nearly 95% occur only once, and 0.8% to 1% lies in the top ten. The sample here was peripheral blood, taken after pregnancy. The receptors were sampled from a female donor with multiple sclerosis, enrolled in a pregnancy study.

The rearrangement uses TRBV18 and TRBJ1-3, with 7 bases lining up with TRBD1. The CDR3 spans 17 residues. Germline V gene lookup returns CDR1 KGHSH and CDR2 LQKENI. Unmatched junction bases numbered 8, after V lost 3 bases and J lost 0 bases. The CDR3 DNA is TGTGCCAGCTCACCTACGACAGGGATCAGCTCTGGAAACACCATATATTTT. Its protein is CASSPTTGISSGNTIYF.

The chain joins TRBV7-2 to TRBJ2-3; D may be TRBD1 (5 bases). Germline CDR1 is SGHTA and CDR2 is FQGNSA. The germline V and J ends were trimmed by 7 bases and 2 bases, with 16 bases remaining between them. CDR3 length: 15 amino acids. The CDR3 bases are TGTGCCAGCAACCCAATGAAGACAGTCACAGATACGCAGTATTTT. Translating it yields CASNPMKTVTDTQYF.

V gene TRBV6-5 combines with J gene TRBJ1-2; 9 bases map to TRBD1. The CDR3 length is 13 residues. Germline CDR1 is MNHEY and CDR2 is SVGAGI. V gave up 5 bases and J gave up 6 bases; unmatched junction bases: 4. This CDR3 is CASSNRGLNGYTF. Written as DNA, the CDR3 is TGTGCCAGCAGTAACAGGGGGCTAAATGGCTACACCTTC.

This clone showed up just a few times. The chain is built from TRBV9 and TRBJ1-1, with 10 nucleotides matching TRBD1. The germline V gene has CDR1 SGDLS and CDR2 YYNGEE. This CDR3 is 14 amino acids long. V shed 4 bases, J shed 10 bases, and the junction held 10 bases outside the gene matches. CDR3 nucleotides: TGTGCCAGCAGCCTCCGACAGGGGGCGGCTCCAGCTTTCTTT. Translated, it gives CASSLRQGAAPAFF.

The chain employs TRBV7-7 and TRBJ2-5; 9 bases map to TRBD2. CDR1 is SSHAT, CDR2 FNYEAQ, per germline (reference sequence). V was clipped by 7 bases and J by 1 base; unmatched bases: 7. This CDR3 is built from 15 residues. The CDR3 nucleotides read TGTGCCAGCAACGCGGGGGGGCCATTCCAAGAGACCCAGTACTTC. It codes for CASNAGGPFQETQYF. Together with reference TRBV7-7 and TRBJ2-5, the CDR3 gives the full variable domain: GAGVSQSPRYKVTKRGQDVTLRCDPISSHATLYWYQQALGQGPEFLTYFNYEAQPDKSGLPSDRFSAERPEGSISTLTIQRTEQRDSAMYRCASNAGGPFQETQYFGPGTRLLVL.

V is TRBV5-5 and J is TRBJ2-4; 8 bases agree with TRBD1. Trimming at V came to 0 bases and at J to 3 bases, leaving 14 bases not matched to a gene. This CDR3 comprises 19 residues. In germline, CDR1 is SGHKS, CDR2 YYEKEE (reference sequence). The CDR3 loop reads CASSLDGQGSREVKNIQYF. DNA for the CDR3: TGTGCCAGCAGCTTGGATGGACAGGGAAGTAGGGAAGTCAAAAACATTCAGTACTTC.

The J gene is TRBJ2-5, the V gene TRBV6-4; TRBD2 matches 10 bases. The CDR3 runs 15 residues. V shed 5 bases, J shed 2 bases, and the junction held 5 bases outside the gene matches. Germline loops: CDR1 MRHNA, CDR2 SNTAGT. The CDR3 protein is CASSNSSGGQETQYF. The DNA for the CDR3 is TGTGCCAGCAGTAATTCTAGCGGGGGACAAGAGACCCAGTACTTC.

The chain is built from TRBV27 and TRBJ2-3; 9 bases are shared with TRBD2. V shed 8 bases, J shed 2 bases, and the junction held 8 bases outside the gene matches. Per germline, CDR1 MNHEY and CDR2 SMNVEV (reference sequence). The CDR3 consists of 15 residues. The CDR3 protein is CASSRAGGITDTQYF. The CDR3 coding sequence is TGTGCCAGCTCCCGGGCGGGGGGGATCACAGATACGCAGTATTTT.

V gene TRBV6-5 combines with J gene TRBJ2-1; 15 bases fit TRBD2. This CDR3 has 16 amino acids. V was pared by 4 bases and J by 8 bases, with 6 bases of the junction left unmatched. Germline V gene data show CDR1 as MNHEY and CDR2 as SVGAGI. In nucleotides, the CDR3 is TGTGCCAGCAGTTTTCGGACTAGCGGGGGGGCGGATGAGCAGTTCTTC. This gives the protein CASSFRTSGGADEQFF.

This chain joins TRBV19 and TRBJ2-3, with 11 bases aligning to TRBD2. Unmatched junction bases numbered 6, after V lost 5 bases and J lost 5 bases. CDR1 and CDR2 (germline): LNHDA, SQIVND (reference sequence). CDR3 length equals 15 residues. The DNA of the CDR3 is TGTGCCAGTAGTTCTAGCGGGGGGTCGCGAGATACGCAGTATTTT. This encodes CASSSSGGSRDTQYF.